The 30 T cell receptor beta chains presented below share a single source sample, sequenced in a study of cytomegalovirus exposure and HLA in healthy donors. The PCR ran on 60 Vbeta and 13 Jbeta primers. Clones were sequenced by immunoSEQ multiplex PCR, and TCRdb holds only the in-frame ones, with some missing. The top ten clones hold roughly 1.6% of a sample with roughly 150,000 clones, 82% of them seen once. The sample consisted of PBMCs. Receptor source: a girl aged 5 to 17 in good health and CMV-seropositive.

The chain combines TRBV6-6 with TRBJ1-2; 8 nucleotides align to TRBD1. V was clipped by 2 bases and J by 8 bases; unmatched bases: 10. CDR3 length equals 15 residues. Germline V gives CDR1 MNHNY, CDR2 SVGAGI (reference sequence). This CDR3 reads CASSYLQQGAEGYTF. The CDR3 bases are TGTGCCAGCAGTTACCTGCAGCAGGGGGCTGAAGGCTACACCTTC.

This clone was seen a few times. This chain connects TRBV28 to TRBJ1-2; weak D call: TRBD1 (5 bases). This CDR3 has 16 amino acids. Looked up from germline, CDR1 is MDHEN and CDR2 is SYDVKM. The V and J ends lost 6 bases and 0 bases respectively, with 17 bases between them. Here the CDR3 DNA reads TGTGCCAGCAGCTTCTACTCGGACACCACTAACTATGGCTACACCTTC. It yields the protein CASSFYSDTTNYGYTF.

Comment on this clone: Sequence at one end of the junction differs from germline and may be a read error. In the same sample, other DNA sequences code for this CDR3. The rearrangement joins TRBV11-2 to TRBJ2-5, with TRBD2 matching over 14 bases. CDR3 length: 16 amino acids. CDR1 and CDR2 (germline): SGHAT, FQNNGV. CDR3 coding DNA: TGTGCCAGCAGCGCCCAGGGGACTAGCGGGAGTGAGACCCAATACTTC. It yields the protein CASSAQGTSGSETQYF.

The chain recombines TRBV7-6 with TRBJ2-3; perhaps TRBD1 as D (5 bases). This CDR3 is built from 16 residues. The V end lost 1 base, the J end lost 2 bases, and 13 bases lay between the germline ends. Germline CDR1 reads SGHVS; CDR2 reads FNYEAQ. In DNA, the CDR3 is TGTGCCAGCAGCTTAGGGACAACGGATTTCACAGATACGCAGTATTTT. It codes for CASSLGTTDFTDTQYF.

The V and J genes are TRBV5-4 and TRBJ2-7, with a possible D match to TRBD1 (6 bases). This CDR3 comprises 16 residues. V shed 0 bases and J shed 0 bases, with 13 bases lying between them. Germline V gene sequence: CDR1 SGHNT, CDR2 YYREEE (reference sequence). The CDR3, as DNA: TGTGCCAGCAGCTTGGGGTCAGGGGCGAGCTCCTACGAGCAGTACTTC. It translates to CASSLGSGASSYEQYF.

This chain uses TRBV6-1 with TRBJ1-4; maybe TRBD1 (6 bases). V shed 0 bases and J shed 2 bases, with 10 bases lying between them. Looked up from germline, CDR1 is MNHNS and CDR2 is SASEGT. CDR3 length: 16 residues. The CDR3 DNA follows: TGTGCCAGCAGTGAAGCTTGGGGGCTCACTAATGAAAAACTGTTTTTT. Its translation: CASSEAWGLTNEKLFF.

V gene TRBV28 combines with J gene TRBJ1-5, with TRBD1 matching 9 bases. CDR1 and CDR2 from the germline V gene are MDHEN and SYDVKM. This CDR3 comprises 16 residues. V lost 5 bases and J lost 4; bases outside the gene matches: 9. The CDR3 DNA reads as TGTGCCAGCAGTCTCCACCGGGACAGGGTGAATCAGCCCCAGCATTTT. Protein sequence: CASSLHRDRVNQPQHF. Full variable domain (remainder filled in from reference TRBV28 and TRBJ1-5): DVKVTQSSRYLVKRTGEKVFLECVQDMDHENMFWYRQDPGLGLRLIYFSYDVKMKEKGDIPEGYSVSREKKERFSLILESASTNQTSMYLCASSLHRDRVNQPQHFGDGTRLSIL.

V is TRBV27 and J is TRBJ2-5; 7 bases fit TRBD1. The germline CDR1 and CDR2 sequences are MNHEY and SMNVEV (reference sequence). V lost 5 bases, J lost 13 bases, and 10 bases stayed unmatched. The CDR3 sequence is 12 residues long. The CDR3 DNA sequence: TGTGCCAGCAGTCCCAGACAGGGTTTTGTGTACTTC. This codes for CASSPRQGFVYF.

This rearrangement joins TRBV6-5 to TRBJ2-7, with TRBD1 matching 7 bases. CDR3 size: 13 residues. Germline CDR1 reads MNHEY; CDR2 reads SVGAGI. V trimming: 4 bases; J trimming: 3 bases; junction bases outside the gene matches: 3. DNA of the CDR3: TGTGCCAGCAGTTCGGGACAGAACTACGAGCAGTACTTC. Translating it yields CASSSGQNYEQYF.

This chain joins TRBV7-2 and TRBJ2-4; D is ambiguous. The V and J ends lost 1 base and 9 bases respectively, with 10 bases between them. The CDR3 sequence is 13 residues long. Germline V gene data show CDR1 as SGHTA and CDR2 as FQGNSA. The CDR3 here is CASSLGSPSIQYF. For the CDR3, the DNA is TGTGCCAGCAGCTTAGGTTCCCCTAGCATTCAGTACTTC.

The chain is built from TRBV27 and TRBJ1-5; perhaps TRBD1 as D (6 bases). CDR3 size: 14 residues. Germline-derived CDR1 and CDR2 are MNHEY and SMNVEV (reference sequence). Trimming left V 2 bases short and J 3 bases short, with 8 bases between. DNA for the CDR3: TGTGCCAGCAGTTTACAGGGGATCAATCAGCCCCAGCATTTT. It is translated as CASSLQGINQPQHF.

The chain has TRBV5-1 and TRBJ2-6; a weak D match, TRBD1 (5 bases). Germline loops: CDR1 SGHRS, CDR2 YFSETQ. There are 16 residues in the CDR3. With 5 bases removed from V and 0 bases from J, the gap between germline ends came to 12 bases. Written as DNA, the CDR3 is TGCGCCAGCAGTGACAGCTTCTTCTCTGGGGCCAACGTCCTGACTTTC. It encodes CASSDSFFSGANVLTF. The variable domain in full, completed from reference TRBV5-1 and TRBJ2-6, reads KAGVTQTPRYLIKTRGQQVTLSCSPISGHRSVSWYQQTPGQGLQFLFEYFSETQRNKGNFPGRFSGRQFSNSRSEMNVSTLELGDSALYLCASSDSFFSGANVLTFGAGSRLTVL.

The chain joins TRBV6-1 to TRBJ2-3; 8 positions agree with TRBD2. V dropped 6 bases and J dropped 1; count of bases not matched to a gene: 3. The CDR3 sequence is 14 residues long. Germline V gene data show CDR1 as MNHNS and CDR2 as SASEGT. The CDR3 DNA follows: TGTGCCAGCAGAGGACTAGCAGGCACAGATACGCAGTATTTT. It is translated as CASRGLAGTDTQYF.

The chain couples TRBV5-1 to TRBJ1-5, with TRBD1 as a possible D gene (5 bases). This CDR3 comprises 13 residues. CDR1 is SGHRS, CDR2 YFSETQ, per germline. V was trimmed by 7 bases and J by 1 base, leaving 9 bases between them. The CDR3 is CASQTGSNQPQHF. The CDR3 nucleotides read TGCGCCAGCCAAACAGGAAGCAATCAGCCCCAGCATTTT.

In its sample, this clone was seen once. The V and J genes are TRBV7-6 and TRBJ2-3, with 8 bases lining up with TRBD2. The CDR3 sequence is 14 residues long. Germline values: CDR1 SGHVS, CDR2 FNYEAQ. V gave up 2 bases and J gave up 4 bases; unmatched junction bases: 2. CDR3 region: CASSLSGRSDTQYF. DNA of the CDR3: TGTGCCAGCAGCTTAAGCGGGAGATCAGATACGCAGTATTTT.

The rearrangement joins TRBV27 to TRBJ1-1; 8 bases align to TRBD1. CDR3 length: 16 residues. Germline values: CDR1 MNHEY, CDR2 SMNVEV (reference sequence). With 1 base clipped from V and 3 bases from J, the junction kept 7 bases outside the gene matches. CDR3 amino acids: CASSLLGQVGDTEAFF. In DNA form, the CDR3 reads TGTGCCAGCAGTTTATTGGGACAGGTGGGGGACACTGAAGCTTTCTTT.

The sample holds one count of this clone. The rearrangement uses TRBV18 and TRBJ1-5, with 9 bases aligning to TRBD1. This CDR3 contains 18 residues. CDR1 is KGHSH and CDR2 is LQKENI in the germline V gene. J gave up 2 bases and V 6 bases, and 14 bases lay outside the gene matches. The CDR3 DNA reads TGTGCCAGCTCCCCGGGACAGGGTGGGGTGATTGGCAATCAGCCCCAGCATTTT. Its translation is CASSPGQGGVIGNQPQHF.

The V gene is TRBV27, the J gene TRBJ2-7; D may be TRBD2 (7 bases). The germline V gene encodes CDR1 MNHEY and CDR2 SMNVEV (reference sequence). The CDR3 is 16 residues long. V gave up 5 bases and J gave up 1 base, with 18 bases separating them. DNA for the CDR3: TGTGCCAGCAGTCCCCGGGGGGCGGGAGATTCCTACGAGCAGTACTTC. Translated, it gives CASSPRGAGDSYEQYF.

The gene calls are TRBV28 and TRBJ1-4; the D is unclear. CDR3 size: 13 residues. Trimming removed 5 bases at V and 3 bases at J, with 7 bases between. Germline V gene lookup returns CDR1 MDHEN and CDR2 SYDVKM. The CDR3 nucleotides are TGTGCCAGCAGTCCTAGTGCTAATGAAAAACTGTTTTTT. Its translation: CASSPSANEKLFF.

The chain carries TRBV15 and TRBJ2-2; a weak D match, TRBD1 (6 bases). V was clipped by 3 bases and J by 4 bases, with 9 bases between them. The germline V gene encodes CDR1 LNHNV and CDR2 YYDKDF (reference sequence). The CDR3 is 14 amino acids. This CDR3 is CATSRLGGTGELFF. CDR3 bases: TGTGCCACCAGCAGGTTAGGGGGCACCGGGGAGCTGTTTTTT. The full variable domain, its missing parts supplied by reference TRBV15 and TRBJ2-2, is DAMVIQNPRYQVTQFGKPVTLSCSQTLNHNVMYWYQQKSSQAPKLLFHYYDKDFNNEADTPDNFQSRRPNTSFCFLDIRSPGLGDTAMYLCATSRLGGTGELFFGEGSRLTVL.

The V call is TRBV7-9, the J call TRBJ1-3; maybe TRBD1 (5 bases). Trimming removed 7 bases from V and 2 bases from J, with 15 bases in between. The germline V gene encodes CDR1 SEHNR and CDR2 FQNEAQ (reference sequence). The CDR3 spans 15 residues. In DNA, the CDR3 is TGTGCCAGCACCCTACCGTCGGGGGCTGGAAACACCATATATTTT. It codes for CASTLPSGAGNTIYF.

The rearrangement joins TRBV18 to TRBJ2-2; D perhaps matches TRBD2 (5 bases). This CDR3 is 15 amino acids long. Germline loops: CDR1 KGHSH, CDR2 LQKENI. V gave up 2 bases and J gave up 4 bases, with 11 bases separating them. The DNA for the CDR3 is TGTGCCAGCTCACCAGAGGGCCGATCCACCGGGGAGCTGTTTTTT. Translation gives CASSPEGRSTGELFF.

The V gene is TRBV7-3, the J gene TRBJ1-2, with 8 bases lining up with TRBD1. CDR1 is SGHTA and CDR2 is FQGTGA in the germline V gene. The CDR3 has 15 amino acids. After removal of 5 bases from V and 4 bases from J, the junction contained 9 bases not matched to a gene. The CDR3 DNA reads TGTGCCAGCAGCCCAACGGGACAGGAGCGCTATGGCTACACCTTC. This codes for CASSPTGQERYGYTF.

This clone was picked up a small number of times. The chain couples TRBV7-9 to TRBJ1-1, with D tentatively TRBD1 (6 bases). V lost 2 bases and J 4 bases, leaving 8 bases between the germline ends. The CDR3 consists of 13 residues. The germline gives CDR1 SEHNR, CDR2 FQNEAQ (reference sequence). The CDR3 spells CASSLQGSTEAFF. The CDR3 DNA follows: TGTGCCAGCAGCTTACAGGGGAGCACTGAAGCTTTCTTT.

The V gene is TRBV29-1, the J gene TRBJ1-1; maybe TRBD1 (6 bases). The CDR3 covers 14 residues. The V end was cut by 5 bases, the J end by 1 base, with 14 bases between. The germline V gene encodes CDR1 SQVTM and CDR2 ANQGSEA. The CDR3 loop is CSVSRGHSNTEAFF. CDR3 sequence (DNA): TGCAGCGTTTCTAGGGGACATTCGAACACTGAAGCTTTCTTT.

The CDR3 DNA sequence: TGTGCCAGCAGATATAGTCAGGGGCCAGGGACTGAAGCTTTCTTT. Translated, it gives CASRYSQGPGTEAFF. The chain uses TRBV28 and TRBJ1-1, with D possibly TRBD1 on 6 matching bases. Germline assignment: CDR1 MDHEN and CDR2 SYDVKM. V lost 6 bases, J lost 5 bases, and 19 bases lay in between. The CDR3 consists of 15 residues.

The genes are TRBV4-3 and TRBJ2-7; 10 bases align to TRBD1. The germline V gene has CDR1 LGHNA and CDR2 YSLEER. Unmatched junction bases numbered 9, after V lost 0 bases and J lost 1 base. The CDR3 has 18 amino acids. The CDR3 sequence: CASSQDLSSGQGSYEQYF. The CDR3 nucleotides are TGCGCCAGCAGCCAAGATTTGTCCTCGGGACAGGGGTCCTACGAGCAGTACTTC.

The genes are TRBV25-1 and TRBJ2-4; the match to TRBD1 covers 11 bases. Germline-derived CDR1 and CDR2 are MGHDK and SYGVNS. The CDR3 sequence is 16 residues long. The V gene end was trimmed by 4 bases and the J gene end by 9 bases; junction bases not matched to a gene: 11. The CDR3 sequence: CASSAAGTGGRGIQYF. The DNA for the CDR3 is TGTGCCAGCAGTGCAGCCGGGACAGGGGGGCGAGGCATTCAGTACTTC.

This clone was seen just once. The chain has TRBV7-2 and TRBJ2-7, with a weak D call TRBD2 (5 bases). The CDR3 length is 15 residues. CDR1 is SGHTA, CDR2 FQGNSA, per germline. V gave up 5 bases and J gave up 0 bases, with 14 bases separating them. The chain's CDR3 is CASSTLPGVSYEQYF. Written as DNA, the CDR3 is TGTGCCAGCAGCACCCTCCCCGGGGTCTCCTACGAGCAGTACTTC.

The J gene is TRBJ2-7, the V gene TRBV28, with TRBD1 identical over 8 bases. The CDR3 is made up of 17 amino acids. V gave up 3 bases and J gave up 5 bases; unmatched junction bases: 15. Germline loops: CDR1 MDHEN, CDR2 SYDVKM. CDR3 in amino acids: CASSFRAYRGLGNEQYF. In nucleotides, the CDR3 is TGTGCCAGCAGTTTCCGGGCCTACAGGGGGTTGGGTAACGAGCAGTACTTC.